Each of the 24 T cell receptor beta chains below was sequenced from the same sample in a study of shared clonotypes between healthy human individuals. Terminally differentiated effector memory CD45RA+ cells were excluded by CCR7 positive selection of CD45RO-negative cells. TCRdb keeps only in-frame clones here, not all; method: immunoSEQ multiplex PCR. The sample lists around 2.1 million clones, approximately 94% seen once, with over 1.5% in the top ten. Material for sequencing was naive CD8+ T cells from PBMCs. Receptors originate from a man aged 18 to 29 in good health. Some clones in this sample may be carry-over from other donors' samples.

This chain links TRBV6-5 with TRBJ2-1; 12 nucleotides agree with TRBD2. CDR3 length equals 16 residues. V dropped 4 bases and J dropped 4; count of bases not matched to a gene: 5. Germline lookup yields CDR1 MNHEY and CDR2 SVGAGI. Here the CDR3 reads CASSSDGLAGYNEQFF. In DNA form, the CDR3 reads TGTGCCAGCAGTTCCGACGGACTAGCGGGGTACAATGAGCAGTTCTTC.

V is TRBV28 and J is TRBJ1-1; D uncertain. Trimming took off 3 bases at V and 4 bases at J, with 12 bases between the two ends. The germline gives CDR1 MDHEN, CDR2 SYDVKM. This CDR3 is built from 14 residues. The CDR3 reads CASSFAFLSTEAFF. The CDR3 DNA is TGTGCCAGCAGTTTTGCGTTTTTAAGCACTGAAGCTTTCTTT.

The rearrangement links TRBV13 to TRBJ2-2; 15 bases fit TRBD2. This CDR3 spans 17 amino acids. Germline CDR1 is PRHDT and CDR2 is FYEKMQ (reference sequence). With 4 bases clipped from V and 1 base from J, the junction kept 1 base outside the gene matches. The CDR3 DNA is TGTGCCAGCAGCTGGACTAGCGGGAGGGTGAACACCGGGGAGCTGTTTTTT. Amino acid sequence: CASSWTSGRVNTGELFF.

The chain links TRBV27 to TRBJ1-3, with TRBD1 identical over 8 bases. Germline V gene lookup returns CDR1 MNHEY and CDR2 SMNVEV (reference sequence). The CDR3 loop spans 13 amino acids. With 6 bases clipped from V and 6 bases from J, the junction kept 4 bases outside the gene matches. The CDR3 bases are TGTGCCAGCAGGCCAGGGGGCGCAAACACCATATATTTT. Protein product: CASRPGGANTIYF.

The sample holds a few counts of this clone. V usage is TRBV27 and J usage is TRBJ2-3; D gene unclear. This CDR3 contains 11 residues. Germline assignment: CDR1 MNHEY and CDR2 SMNVEV (reference sequence). Between the trimmed V and J ends, which lost 2 bases and 5 bases, there was a span of 2 bases. CDR3 loop: CASSLKDTQYF. CDR3 DNA: TGTGCCAGCAGTTTAAAAGATACGCAGTATTTT.

The chain uses TRBV2 and TRBJ1-1; tentatively, D is TRBD1 (5 bases). Trimming removed 2 bases from V and 0 bases from J, with 13 bases in between. Germline V gene data show CDR1 as SNHLY and CDR2 as FYNNEI. The length of the CDR3 is 16 residues. The CDR3 region is CASSEIPGWMNTEAFF. The CDR3 DNA reads TGTGCCAGCAGTGAAATACCAGGGTGGATGAACACTGAAGCTTTCTTT.

The J gene is TRBJ1-1, the V gene TRBV4-3; perhaps TRBD1 as D (5 bases). From germline, CDR1 is LGHNA and CDR2 YSLEER. The CDR3 has 13 amino acids. V was cut by 4 bases and J by 8 bases, with 14 bases left in between. CDR3: CASSPKRGREAFF. CDR3 nucleotides: TGCGCCAGCAGCCCAAAGAGGGGCAGAGAAGCTTTCTTT.

This chain joins TRBV6-1 and TRBJ2-7; TRBD2 matches 9 bases. CDR1 is MNHNS, CDR2 SASEGT, per germline. J gave up 3 bases and V 0 bases, and 6 bases lay outside the gene matches. CDR3 length: 16 residues. The CDR3 loop reads CASSEAPAGGGYEQYF. The CDR3 bases are TGTGCCAGCAGTGAAGCCCCAGCGGGAGGCGGCTACGAGCAGTACTTC.

The chain uses TRBV7-7 and TRBJ2-1; 8 bases match TRBD2. There are 21 residues in the CDR3. Trimming cost V 1 base and J 0 bases; bases outside gene matches: 17. Germline loops: CDR1 SSHAT, CDR2 FNYEAQ (reference sequence). CDR3 protein: CASSLGGGAGGPRSSYNEQFF. CDR3 in DNA: TGTGCCAGCAGCTTAGGGGGAGGCGCGGGAGGCCCCAGGAGCTCCTACAATGAGCAGTTCTTC.

The chain employs TRBV25-1 and TRBJ2-7; D uncertain. Trimming stripped 4 bases from V and 6 bases from J, with 13 bases between. Germline V CDR1 and CDR2: MGHDK, SYGVNS. CDR3 length: 13 residues. This chain's CDR3 is CASSAARGPEQYF. CDR3 in DNA: TGTGCCAGCAGTGCAGCTAGAGGCCCCGAGCAGTACTTC.

The chain employs TRBV30 and TRBJ1-1, with TRBD1 identical over 11 bases. The germline gives CDR1 GTSNPN, CDR2 SVGIG (reference sequence). The length of the CDR3 is 15 residues. With V trimmed by 4 bases and J by 4 bases, 8 bases remained unmatched. CDR3 coding DNA: TGTGCCTGGACTATTGGGACAGGGGGGGCCACTGAAGCTTTCTTT. It is translated as CAWTIGTGGATEAFF.

The rearrangement links TRBV6-6 to TRBJ2-1; D possibly corresponds to TRBD1 (6 bases). The CDR3 sequence is 16 residues long. Germline CDR1 reads MNHNY; CDR2 reads SVGAGI (reference sequence). Between the trimmed V and J ends, which lost 3 bases and 6 bases, there was a span of 18 bases. CDR3 sequence reads: CASSYRGYQGINEQFF. Written as DNA, the CDR3 is TGTGCCAGCAGTTATAGGGGCTATCAGGGGATCAATGAGCAGTTCTTC.

This rearrangement joins TRBV7-9 to TRBJ2-7; 8 bases line up with TRBD1. CDR3 length: 15 residues. From germline, CDR1 is SEHNR and CDR2 FQNEAQ (reference sequence). J lost 2 bases, V lost 2 bases, and 5 bases had no gene match. The CDR3 DNA reads TGTGCCAGCAGCTTACCAGGGGGCCCAACCTACGAGCAGTACTTC. Protein product: CASSLPGGPTYEQYF.

J is TRBJ2-7 and V is TRBV28, with D perhaps TRBD2 (5 bases). Trimming stripped 8 bases from V and 3 bases from J, with 17 bases between. The CDR3 runs to 14 residues. From germline, CDR1 is MDHEN and CDR2 SYDVKM. CDR3 nucleotides: TGTGCCAGCGATCCCCGGGGAGCGGACTACGAGCAGTACTTC. It encodes CASDPRGADYEQYF.

This chain links TRBV7-2 with TRBJ1-2; D unresolved. The CDR3 is 13 amino acids. Germline CDR1 reads SGHTA; CDR2 reads FQGNSA. V lost 1 base and J lost 6, with 9 bases in between. CDR3 in amino acids: CASSLGSANGYTF. Here the CDR3 DNA reads TGTGCCAGCAGCTTAGGGAGTGCGAATGGCTACACCTTC.

This clone has a single count. This rearrangement joins TRBV7-2 to TRBJ1-5, with 8 bases identical to TRBD1. Germline trimming cut 1 base from V and 7 bases from J; bases unmatched to any gene: 3. Germline CDR1 and CDR2: SGHTA and FQGNSA. CDR3 size: 14 residues. CDR3 amino acids: CASSLGRGQQPQHF. CDR3 sequence (DNA): TGTGCCAGCAGCTTAGGCAGGGGGCAGCAGCCCCAGCATTTT.

The J gene is TRBJ2-7, the V gene TRBV28, with a possible D match to TRBD2 (6 bases). Per the germline V gene, CDR1 is MDHEN and CDR2 is SYDVKM. Trimming removed 3 bases at V and 4 bases at J, with 13 bases between. This CDR3 is 14 amino acids long. CDR3: CASSFYGSAYEQYF. In DNA form, the CDR3 reads TGTGCCAGCAGTTTTTACGGGAGTGCGTACGAGCAGTACTTC.

Comments on this clone: One junction end disagrees with the germline gene, perhaps due to a read error. The chain employs TRBV13 and TRBJ1-2; 7 bases map to TRBD1. Per germline, CDR1 PRHDT and CDR2 FYEKMQ (reference sequence). The CDR3 covers 13 residues. For the CDR3, the DNA is TGTGCCAGCAGCTTATTGTCAGATCGACAGGGTGACTTC. The encoded protein is CASSLLSDRQGDF.

Points on this clone: Other DNA variants within this sample encode the same CDR3. CDR3 coding DNA: TGCGCCAGCAGCCAAGGAGGGTCCTACGAGCAGTACTTC. Its protein is CASSQGGSYEQYF. This chain joins TRBV4-1 and TRBJ2-7; D is perhaps TRBD2 (5 bases). From germline, CDR1 is MGHRA and CDR2 YSYEKL. CDR3 length: 13 amino acids. The germline V and J ends were trimmed by 1 base and 1 base, with 5 bases remaining between them.

The V gene is TRBV5-8, the J gene TRBJ2-3, with 14 bases lining up with TRBD2. With V trimmed by 4 bases and J by 6 bases, 4 bases remained unmatched. The length of the CDR3 is 15 residues. Per the germline V gene, CDR1 is SGHTS and CDR2 is YDEGEE. The DNA for the CDR3 is TGTGCCAGCAGCCTAGGACTAGCGGGAGGTGATACGCAGTATTTT. It encodes CASSLGLAGGDTQYF.

As regards this clone: The same CDR3 also results from other DNA sequences found in this sample. The chain joins TRBV11-2 to TRBJ1-1; D call uncertain. Germline CDR1 is SGHAT and CDR2 is FQNNGV. V was pared by 5 bases and J by 1 base, with 8 bases between. The CDR3 contains 13 residues. The CDR3 DNA reads as TGTGCCAGCAGCCCAGTCAGGAACACTGAAGCTTTCTTT. Amino acids: CASSPVRNTEAFF.

This clone was detected only a few times. Other DNA variants within this sample encode the same CDR3. The chain has TRBV4-2 and TRBJ2-7, with 10 positions matching TRBD2. CDR1 LGHNA and CDR2 YNFKEQ come from the germline V gene. The CDR3 has 16 residues. The V gene end was trimmed by 0 bases and the J gene end by 2 bases; junction bases not matched to a gene: 4. This CDR3 reads CASSQEGSGRAYEQYF. In DNA, the CDR3 is TGTGCCAGCAGCCAAGAAGGCAGCGGGAGGGCCTACGAGCAGTACTTC.

This chain connects TRBV5-1 to TRBJ1-2, with D tentatively TRBD1 (6 bases). The CDR3 covers 15 residues. V was pared by 0 bases and J by 4 bases, with 13 bases between. In germline, CDR1 is SGHRS, CDR2 YFSETQ. CDR3 protein: CASSLDVGAGYGYTF. As DNA, the CDR3 is TGCGCCAGCAGCTTGGATGTGGGGGCGGGCTATGGCTACACCTTC. The full variable domain, rest sourced from reference TRBV5-1 and TRBJ1-2, is KAGVTQTPRYLIKTRGQQVTLSCSPISGHRSVSWYQQTPGQGLQFLFEYFSETQRNKGNFPGRFSGRQFSNSRSEMNVSTLELGDSALYLCASSLDVGAGYGYTFGSGTRLTVV.

The V and J genes are TRBV29-1 and TRBJ2-7; TRBD1 might be the D (5 bases). V was pared by 3 bases and J by 2 bases, with 14 bases between. CDR1 and CDR2 (germline): SQVTM, ANQGSEA. This CDR3 region has 14 residues. CDR3: CSVDLQASPYEQYF. DNA of the CDR3: TGCAGCGTTGATTTACAGGCCAGTCCCTACGAGCAGTACTTC.